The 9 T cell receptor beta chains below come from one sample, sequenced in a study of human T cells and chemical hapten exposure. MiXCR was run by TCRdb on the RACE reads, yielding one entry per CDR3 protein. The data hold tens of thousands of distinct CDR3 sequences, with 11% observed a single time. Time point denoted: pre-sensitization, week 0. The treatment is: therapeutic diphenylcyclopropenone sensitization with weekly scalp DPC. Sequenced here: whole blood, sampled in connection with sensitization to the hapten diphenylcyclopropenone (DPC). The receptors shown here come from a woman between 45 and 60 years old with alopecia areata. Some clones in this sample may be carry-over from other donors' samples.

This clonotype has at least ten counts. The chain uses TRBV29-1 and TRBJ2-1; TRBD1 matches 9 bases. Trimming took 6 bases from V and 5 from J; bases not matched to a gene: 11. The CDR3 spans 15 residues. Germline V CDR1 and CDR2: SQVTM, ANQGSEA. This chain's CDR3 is CSVAPRQGVNNEQFF. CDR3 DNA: TGCAGCGTCGCACCAAGACAGGGGGTCAACAATGAGCAGTTCTTC.

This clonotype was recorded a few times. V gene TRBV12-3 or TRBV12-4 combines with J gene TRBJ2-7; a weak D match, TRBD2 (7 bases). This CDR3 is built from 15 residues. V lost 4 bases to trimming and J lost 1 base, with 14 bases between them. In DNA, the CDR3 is TGTGCCAGCAGTTCGTGGGGGGGGCCTTCCTACGAGCAGTACTTC. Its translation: CASSSWGGPSYEQYF.

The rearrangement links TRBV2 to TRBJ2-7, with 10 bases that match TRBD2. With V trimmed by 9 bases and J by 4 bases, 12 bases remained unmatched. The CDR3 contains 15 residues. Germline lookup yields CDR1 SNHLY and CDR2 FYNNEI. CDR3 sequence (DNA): TGTGCCAGTCGAGCGGGGCTAGCGGGAGATTACGAGCAGTACTTC. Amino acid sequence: CASRAGLAGDYEQYF.

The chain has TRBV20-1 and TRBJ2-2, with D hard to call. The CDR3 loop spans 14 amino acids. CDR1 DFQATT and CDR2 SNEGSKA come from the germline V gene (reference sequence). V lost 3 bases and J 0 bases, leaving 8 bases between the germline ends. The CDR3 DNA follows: TGCAGTGCTAGGGTTCAGACGAACACCGGGGAGCTGTTTTTT. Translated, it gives CSARVQTNTGELFF.

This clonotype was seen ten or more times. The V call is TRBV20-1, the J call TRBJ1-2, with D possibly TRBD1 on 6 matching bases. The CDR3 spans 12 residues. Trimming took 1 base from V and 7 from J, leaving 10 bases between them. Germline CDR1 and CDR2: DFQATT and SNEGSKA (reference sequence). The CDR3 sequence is CSARVTGVGYTF. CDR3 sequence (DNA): TGCAGTGCTAGAGTGACAGGAGTTGGCTACACCTTC.

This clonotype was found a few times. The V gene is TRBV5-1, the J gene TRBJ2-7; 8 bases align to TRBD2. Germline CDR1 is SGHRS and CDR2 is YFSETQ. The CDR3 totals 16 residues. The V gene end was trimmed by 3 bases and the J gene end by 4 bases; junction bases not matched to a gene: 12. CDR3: CASSSRMTSVGYEQYF. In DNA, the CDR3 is TGCGCCAGCAGCTCAAGGATGACTAGCGTGGGTTACGAGCAGTACTTC.

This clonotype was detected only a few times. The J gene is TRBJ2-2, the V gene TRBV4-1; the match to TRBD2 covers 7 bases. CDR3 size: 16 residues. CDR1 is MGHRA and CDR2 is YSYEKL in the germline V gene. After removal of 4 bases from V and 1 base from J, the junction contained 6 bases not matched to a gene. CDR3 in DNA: TGCGCCAGCAGCCCTTTTTTAGCGGGGAACACCGGGGAGCTGTTTTTT. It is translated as CASSPFLAGNTGELFF.

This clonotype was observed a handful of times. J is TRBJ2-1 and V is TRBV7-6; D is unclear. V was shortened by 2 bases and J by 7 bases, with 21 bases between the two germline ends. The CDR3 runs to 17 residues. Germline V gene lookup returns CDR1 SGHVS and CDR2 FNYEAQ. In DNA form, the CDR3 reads TGTGCCAGCAGCTTAATGGGGTATGAGACCACGAATAATGAGCAGTTCTTC. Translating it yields CASSLMGYETTNNEQFF.

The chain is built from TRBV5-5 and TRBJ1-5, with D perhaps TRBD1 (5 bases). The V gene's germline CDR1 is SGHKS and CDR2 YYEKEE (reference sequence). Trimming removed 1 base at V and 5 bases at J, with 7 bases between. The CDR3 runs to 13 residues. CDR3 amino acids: CASSLKGDQPQHF. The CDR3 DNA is TGTGCCAGCAGCTTGAAAGGGGATCAGCCCCAGCATTTT. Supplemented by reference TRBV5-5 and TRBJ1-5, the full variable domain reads DAGVTQSPTHLIKTRGQQVTLRCSPISGHKSVSWYQQVLGQGPQFIFQYYEKEERGRGNFPDRFSARQFPNYSSELNVNALLLGDSALYLCASSLKGDQPQHFGDGTRLSIL.